This T cell receptor beta chain was retrieved from a study of beta chain features in type 1 diabetes. Worth noting for this clone: Its antigen is not identified.

The study's findings and limits: Among all four CD4+ subsets, Type 1 diabetes patients had TCRB CDR3s that were moderately but significantly shorter.

Reverse transcription of all isolated RNA meant that expressed TCRB transcripts were sequenced. Assay: immunoSEQ multiplex PCR; the TCRdb copy retains only in-frame clones and omits some. The table lists about 300,000 clones, roughly 13% of them singletons. The CDR3 consists of 15 residues. V lost 0 bases and J 1 base, leaving 10 bases between the germline ends. CDR1 is SGHAT, CDR2 FQNNGV, per germline. The genes are TRBV11-2 and TRBJ2-7; a weak D match, TRBD2 (5 bases). This TCR came from a young woman with type 1 diabetes. Sequencing was performed on naive CD4+ T cells from blood. CDR3 amino acids: CASSLDPWTSYEQYF. In DNA form, the CDR3 reads TGTGCCAGCAGCTTAGATCCATGGACTTCCTACGAGCAGTACTTC.